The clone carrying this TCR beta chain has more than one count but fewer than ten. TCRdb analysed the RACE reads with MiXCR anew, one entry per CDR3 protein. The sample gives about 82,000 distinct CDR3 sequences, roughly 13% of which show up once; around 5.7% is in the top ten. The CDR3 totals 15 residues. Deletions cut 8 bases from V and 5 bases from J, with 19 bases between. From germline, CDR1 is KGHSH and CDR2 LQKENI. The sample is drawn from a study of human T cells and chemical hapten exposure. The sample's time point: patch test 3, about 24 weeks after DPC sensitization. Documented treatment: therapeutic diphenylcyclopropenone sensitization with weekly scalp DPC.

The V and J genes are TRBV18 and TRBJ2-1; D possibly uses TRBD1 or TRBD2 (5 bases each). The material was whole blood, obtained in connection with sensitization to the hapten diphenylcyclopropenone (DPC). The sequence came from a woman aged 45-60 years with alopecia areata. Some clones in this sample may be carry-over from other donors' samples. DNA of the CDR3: TGTGCCAGCCTCTCGTCATCGGGGCCCAACAATGAGCAGTTCTTC. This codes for CASLSSSGPNNEQFF.